This T cell receptor (beta chain) was sequenced in a study of glioma-infiltrating T cells. General observations from the study: Above-expected tissue-blood divergence occurred in all gliomas, most in low-grade ones. Very few CDR3 sequences were shared between tissue and blood.

This clonotype was counted a few times. The target antigen is unknown. Amplification of TCR alpha and beta CDR3 regions from RNA used iRepertoire nested multiplex PCR. For one-step reverse transcription and amplification, 100-400 ng of tissue mRNA or PBMC total RNA was used. MiXCR, applied by TCRdb to the multiplex PCR reads, yields one record per CDR3 protein. The sample consists of over 130,000 distinct CDR3 sequences, approximately 39% of them appearing once. CDR1 is MNHNS, CDR2 SASEGT, per germline. Trimming cost V 10 bases and J 4 bases, with 14 bases left between them. The CDR3 has 14 amino acids.

V and J are TRBV6-1 and TRBJ2-6, with no clear D. Material for sequencing was glioma tissue, nonneoplastic brain tissue, or PBMCs (not recorded which). This receptor was identified in a human donor with low-grade glioma or glioblastoma, undergoing nonglioma brain surgery, or in good health (not recorded which). The CDR3 protein is CATELRGGANVLTF. CDR3 nucleotide sequence: TGTGCCACTGAACTGAGAGGAGGGGCCAACGTCCTGACTTTC.